This record looks at one T cell receptor beta chain sequence and its context. In the original analysis: For nucleated cells, counts were estimated from reference gene primer amplification. Data came from immunoSEQ multiplex PCR; TCRdb stores just in-frame clones and leaves some out. That table furnishes V, J and clone size, whereas the DNA furnished D and trimming. The repertoire holds about 26,000 clones, with 75% to 90% as singletons. Looked up from germline, CDR1 is SQVTM and CDR2 is ANQGSEA. CDR3 length: 13 residues. V was cut by 1 base and J by 7 bases, with 11 bases left in between. These data originate in a study of blood T cell repertoires in COVID-19. For the study at large: Acute-phase and convalescent COVID-19 samples originated in the United States, Italy and Spain. PBMCs, B-cell-depleted T cells, or T cells provided the cDNA or gDNA that made up the material.

Material for sequencing was peripheral blood. The gene calls are TRBV29-1 and TRBJ1-5; D is uncertain. The receptor was derived from a human donor in a cohort sampled during active COVID-19. CDR3 in DNA: TGCAGCGTTGAAGGCCAGGCTGGGCAGCCCCAGCATTTT. It yields the protein CSVEGQAGQPQHF.